The rows below give T cell receptor beta chains drawn from one sample of a study of beta chain features in type 1 diabetes. Profiling relied on immunoSEQ multiplex PCR, and the TCRdb table lists in-frame clones only, not all of them. The sample has hundreds of thousands of clones, 10% to 15% seen once. The specimen was naive CD4+ T cells from blood. The receptors derive from a man between 18 and 35 years old in good health. CDR3s include the opening cysteine and the closing phenylalanine or tryptophan. The D gene is left open where the match is weak. Size is omitted from some rows. Given values are once, few, many or a class for expanded clones.

TRBD1	16	TRBJ2-1	TRBV28	NA	CASQSPPGQGHNEQFF	TGTGCCAGTCAAAGCCCCCCGGGACAGGGTCACAATGAGCAGTTCTTC
NA	16	TRBJ1-2	TRBV5-5	NA	CASSLGRLTGNYGYTF	TGTGCCAGCAGCTTGGGCCGACTTACAGGGAACTATGGCTACACCTTC
TRBD1	16	TRBJ1-1	TRBV5-4	few	CASSLGVGTGGNLAFF	TGTGCCAGCAGCTTGGGGGTTGGGACAGGGGGCAACCTAGCTTTCTTT
NA	12	TRBJ1-5	TRBV5-1	few	CASSYLNQPQHF	TGCGCCAGCAGCTACTTAAACCAGCCCCAGCATTTT
NA	14	TRBJ1-6	TRBV15	NA	CATSRGGGGSPLHF	TGTGCCACCAGCAGAGGGGGCGGGGGGTCACCCCTCCACTTT
NA	13	TRBJ1-3	TRBV7-9	NA	CASSLAGANTIYF	TGTGCCAGCAGCTTAGCAGGGGCCAACACCATATATTTT
NA	12	TRBJ1-1	TRBV30	NA	CAWAEGNTEAFF	TGTGCCTGGGCTGAGGGGAACACTGAAGCTTTCTTT
TRBD2	15	TRBJ2-1	TRBV7-9	few	CASSLGRLAGGEQFF	TGTGCCAGCAGCTTAGGACGTCTAGCGGGTGGTGAGCAGTTCTTC
NA	14	TRBJ1-1	TRBV7-2	NA	CASSLGHPNTEAFF	TGTGCCAGCAGCTTAGGACATCCGAACACTGAAGCTTTCTTT
NA	14	TRBJ1-1	TRBV7-9	few	CASSADGGNTEAFF	TGTGCCAGCAGCGCAGACGGGGGGAACACTGAAGCTTTCTTT
NA	13	TRBJ2-1	TRBV14	NA	CASSQDHRGEQFF	TGTGCCAGCAGCCAAGATCATCGAGGTGAGCAGTTCTTC
NA	15	TRBJ2-7	TRBV5-6	few	CASRPGQGFSYEQYF	TGTGCCAGCAGGCCCGGGCAGGGGTTCTCCTACGAGCAGTACTTC
NA	13	TRBJ1-6	TRBV5-4	NA	CASSLPGNSPLHF	TGTGCCAGCAGCTTGCCAGGGAATTCACCCCTCCACTTT
TRBD1	17	TRBJ2-7	TRBV23-1	few	CASRDRESAPALYEQYF	TGCGCCAGCAGAGACAGGGAAAGTGCCCCCGCCCTCTACGAGCAGTACTTC
NA	16	TRBJ2-7	TRBV4-2	NA	CASSQDPGGSWHEQYF	TGTGCCAGCAGCCAAGACCCAGGGGGGTCGTGGCACGAGCAGTACTTC
NA	12	TRBJ2-5	TRBV30	few	CAWSPSQETQYF	TGTGCCTGGAGTCCTTCCCAAGAGACCCAGTACTTC
TRBD1	16	TRBJ2-7	TRBV7-2	NA	CASTFQWGTGVHEQYF	TGTGCCAGCACCTTTCAATGGGGGACAGGGGTTCACGAGCAGTACTTC
NA	11	TRBJ2-1	TRBV28	NA	CASSQYNEQFF	TGTGCCAGCAGCCAATACAATGAGCAGTTCTTC
TRBD1	15	TRBJ2-7	TRBV19	once	CASSPDRGVTYEQYF	TGTGCCAGTAGTCCGGACAGGGGGGTCACCTACGAGCAGTACTTC
NA	16	TRBJ1-4	TRBV7-9	NA	CASTPVPSGGNEKLFF	TGTGCCAGCACTCCCGTCCCGTCCGGAGGTAATGAAAAACTGTTTTTT
NA	15	TRBJ2-7	TRBV4-3	NA	CASSQGARLLYEQYF	TGCGCCAGCAGCCAAGGAGCCAGGCTCCTCTACGAGCAGTACTTC
TRBD2	14	TRBJ2-1	TRBV7-2	few	CASSGGLAGERKFF	TGTGCCAGCAGCGGGGGACTAGCGGGGGAAAGGAAGTTCTTC
NA	16	TRBJ2-2	TRBV7-2	NA	CASSLRGSPPAGELFF	TGTGCCAGCAGCTTAAGAGGCTCACCTCCGGCGGGGGAGCTGTTTTTT
NA	12	TRBJ2-3	TRBV28	few	CASSPYTGTQYF	TGTGCCAGCAGTCCCTATACTGGTACGCAGTATTTT
NA	15	TRBJ2-5	TRBV4-1	NA	CASSQGTSLQETQYF	TGCGCCAGCAGCCAGGGCACTAGCCTCCAAGAGACCCAGTACTTC